Here is one TCR beta chain with its context. The sample is drawn from a study of regulatory T cells in long-lasting Graves disease. For the study at large: Over 5 years on antithyroid drugs plus positive TSH receptor antibodies marked Graves' disease as persistent.

Building the TCR beta libraries relied on iRepertoire HTBI primers, and CDR3 regions underwent Arm-PCR. TCRdb re-called the multiplex PCR reads through MiXCR, storing one row per CDR3 protein. The sample contains 600,000 to 800,000 distinct CDR3 sequences, 25% to 30% of which appear only once. Time point: persistent/refractory GD, antithyroid drugs over 5 years with positive TRAb. Isolated PBMC RNA provided the starting material for the TCR library. V lost 7 bases and J lost 7; bases outside the gene matches: 14. The CDR3 loop spans 15 amino acids. Germline V gives CDR1 MNHNS, CDR2 SASEGT. This material consisted of peripheral blood mononuclear cells (PBMCs), taken when the disease was refractory, from a patient treated with antithyroid drugs. The sequence came from a female donor with Graves disease. J is TRBJ2-5 and V is TRBV6-1; TRBD1 aligns across 8 bases. The CDR3 region is CASTPGQGKRGTQYF. The CDR3 DNA reads as TGTGCCAGCACCCCCGGACAGGGAAAAAGGGGGACCCAGTACTTC.